This T cell receptor beta chain was found in a study of T cell responses to AZD1222 COVID-19 vaccine (dated by TCRdb to the early 2020s). General notes on the study: TCR sequencing covered 233 trial participants: approximately 200 given two doses of AZD1222 and approximately 25 given two doses of MenACWY control vaccine. Trial participants were enrolled into age subgroups of 18-55, 56-69 and 70-plus years, which contained roughly 150, 30 and 60 TCR-sequenced participants, respectively. The study at large found these results: CD4 TCRs associated with the vaccine covered the entire spike protein, and the dominant responses were in regions 160-218 and 743-854. Only five to seven AZD1222 recipients were SARS-CoV-2 seropositive at baseline, limiting conclusions about previously exposed vaccinees. In the small 56-69-year group, the increase in depth fell short of significance, most likely because of low power. Reportedly, close to half of the unique spike-specific TCRs recognized epitopes lying outside the regions that are mutated in the B.1.351 and B.1.1.7 variants. Most participants were white British and females outnumbered males, and the authors suggested that clonal diversity may have been underestimated. Because no samples from the day 14 peak response were available, repertoires could be characterized only after the peak T cell response. After two AZD1222 doses, both the breadth and the depth of spike-specific TCRs were significantly higher than at day 0 and than in MenACWY recipients.

Comments on this clone: The antigen this receptor binds is unknown. No base quality values were provided; no much bigger clone lies one nucleotide off.

Looking up the germline V gene (reference sequence) yields CDR1 MNHEY and CDR2 SMNVEV. Trimming at the junction amounts to 4 bases on V and 4 bases on J, and the germline ends lie 10 bases apart. Reading from cysteine to phenylalanine, the CDR3 counts 13 amino acids. Only the CDR3 DNA is retained, 39 bases long and in frame from the first base. Sample time point, as interpreted from the label and publication: about 28 days (+/-7) after the second vaccine dose. AZD1222 recipients whose second dose came at about 4 weeks and those whose second dose came at about 12 weeks were combined into one group, since spike-specific TCR depth and breadth did not differ between the two schedules. Samples from vaccinated people were obtained from the UK trials COV001 and COV002, which included a single-blind randomized controlled phase 2/3 trial of AZD1222 (ChAdOx1 nCoV-19) in healthy adults. For TCRbeta chain sequencing, PBMC samples were collected from trial participants at day 0 and at day 28 after the second dose.

The CDR3 regions of human TCRbeta chains were subjected to immunosequencing. Regarding the original processing steps: Repertoire TCRs were matched against a reference library of SARS-CoV-2-specific TCRs generated with the MIRA antigen-specificity platform. Breadth was defined as the fraction of unique TCRs that were SARS-CoV-2-associated, and depth was defined as the fraction of total T cells that were SARS-CoV-2-associated. Using the MIRA data, each spike-specific TCR was assigned both to the spike region to which the TCR was reactive and to a CD4 or CD8 class. Log10-transformed breadth and depth values were compared by one-way ANOVA with Sidak's multiple comparisons tests. Not all clones reach the TCRdb copy of this immuneACCESS table, which keeps in-frame sequences only. Checked studies attribute under half of the gap to unresolved V genes and leave the rest unexplained. V, J and clone size derive from that table, while D and trimming were established from the DNA sequence. The table for this sample lists roughly 110,000 clones; about 90% of them were counted only once. Roughly 6.2% of the sample is held by the ten biggest clonotypes.

The receptor was derived from an adult who received the AZD1222 COVID-19 vaccine. The sample was peripheral blood, taken 28 days after the second AZD1222 dose. This receptor chain uses TRBV27 and TRBJ1-2; a confident D gene designation cannot be given. The sequence in DNA is TGTGCCAGCAGTTCGCGGGCTATCTATGGCTACACCTTC. Its protein product is CASSSRAIYGYTF.